Listed here are 13 T cell receptor beta chains from one sample, sequenced in a study of T-cell reconstitution after alpha-beta-depleted transplantation in children. Preparing the TCRbeta library involved the use of unique molecular identifiers. TCRdb re-called the PCR reads with MiXCR, one entry per CDR3 protein. The sample shows 450,000 to 700,000 distinct CDR3 sequences, over 20% of them seen only once. This specimen was PBMCs, taken before TCRalphabeta/CD19-depleted stem cell transplant. The receptors here all came from a boy under two years old with Wiskott-Aldrich syndrome, due to receive a stem cell transplant.

This clonotype came up many times. V is TRBV5-1 and J is TRBJ1-2; D is undetermined. V dropped 0 bases and J dropped 7 bases, with 10 bases sitting between them. CDR1 is SGHRS and CDR2 is YFSETQ in the germline V gene. The CDR3 covers 13 residues. CDR3 DNA sequence: TGCGCCAGCAGCTTGGAGGGAGAGGGTGGCTACACCTTC. Its protein product is CASSLEGEGGYTF.

This clonotype was found a few times. V is TRBV12-3 or TRBV12-4 and J is TRBJ2-3, with 10 bases aligning to TRBD2. The CDR3 spans 16 residues. V lost 2 bases and J lost 6; bases outside the gene matches: 8. The chain's CDR3 is CASSLRTSGRADTQYF. In DNA, the CDR3 is TGTGCCAGCAGTTTAAGGACAAGCGGGAGGGCGGATACGCAGTATTTT.

V gene TRBV10-1 combines with J gene TRBJ2-1; 8 nucleotides match TRBD2. Germline V gene sequence: CDR1 WNHNN, CDR2 SYGVQD (reference sequence). V was pared by 5 bases and J by 6 bases, with 3 bases of the junction left unmatched. The CDR3 runs 13 residues. CDR3 sequence reads: CASSYGLANEQFF. The CDR3 bases are TGCGCCAGCAGTTACGGACTAGCCAATGAGCAGTTCTTC.

Regarding this clonotype: Lacking the conserved final phenylalanine or tryptophan, this CDR3 likely reflects a read error. The chain combines TRBV11-2 with TRBJ2-1; tentatively, D is TRBD2 (6 bases). CDR1 SGHAT and CDR2 FQNNGV come from the germline V gene. The CDR3 loop spans 15 amino acids. V gave up 1 base and J gave up 7 bases, with 14 bases separating them. This chain's CDR3 is CASSLVRTKTNEQFL. In DNA form, the CDR3 reads TGTGCCAGCAGCTTAGTGCGGACTAAGACTAATGAGCAGTTCTTG.

The table lists this clonotype with a few counts. J is TRBJ2-7 and V is TRBV20-1; possible D gene TRBD2, 6 bases. Germline V gives CDR1 DFQATT, CDR2 SNEGSKA (reference sequence). The V and J ends lost 3 bases and 5 bases respectively, with 20 bases between them. There are 15 residues in the CDR3. For the CDR3, the DNA is TGCAGTGCTAGCCAGAGACTGCACTCGGGGGACGAGCAGTACTTC. Amino acid sequence: CSASQRLHSGDEQYF.

The rearrangement joins TRBV7-9 to TRBJ1-3; D may be TRBD1 (5 bases). Trimming took 5 bases from V and 8 from J, leaving 19 bases between them. The CDR3 spans 15 residues. Germline CDR1 SEHNR, CDR2 FQNEAQ (reference sequence). CDR3 loop: CASSLGVGIVDTIYF. The DNA of the CDR3 is TGTGCCAGCAGCCTGGGGGTAGGGATCGTGGACACCATATATTTT.

This clonotype was recorded a few times. The rearrangement uses TRBV20-1 and TRBJ2-3; the D is unclear. Germline values: CDR1 DFQATT, CDR2 SNEGSKA (reference sequence). This CDR3 is 14 amino acids long. V lost 3 bases, J lost 0 bases, and 10 bases lay in between. The CDR3 bases are TGCAGTGCTAGTACCGTCTCTAGCACAGATACGCAGTATTTT. It is translated as CSASTVSSTDTQYF.

The chain carries TRBV12-3 or TRBV12-4 and TRBJ1-2, with D unresolved. The CDR3 spans 13 residues. Deletions cut 1 base from V and 6 bases from J, with 9 bases between. CDR3 in amino acids: CASSLVWGDGYTF. The DNA of the CDR3 is TGTGCCAGCAGTTTAGTCTGGGGAGATGGCTACACCTTC.

The chain has TRBV28 and TRBJ1-1, with 7 bases that match TRBD1. The V and J ends lost 7 bases and 4 bases, in that order; junction bases with no gene match: 3. The germline V gene has CDR1 MDHEN and CDR2 SYDVKM. The CDR3 loop spans 12 amino acids. CDR3 region: CASKGAFTEAFF. CDR3 DNA: TGTGCCAGCAAGGGGGCGTTCACTGAAGCTTTCTTT.

In its sample, this clonotype was seen a few times. This chain connects TRBV12-3 or TRBV12-4 to TRBJ1-5, with D perhaps matching TRBD1 (6 bases). Trimming took 4 bases from V and 2 from J, leaving 9 bases between them. The CDR3 is 14 residues long. The CDR3 sequence is CASSYRTGNQPQHF. The CDR3 DNA follows: TGTGCCAGCAGTTACAGGACAGGCAATCAGCCCCAGCATTTT.

This clonotype was picked up a small number of times. The V gene is TRBV7-9, the J gene TRBJ2-7; the match to TRBD1 covers 7 bases. J lost 5 bases, V lost 5 bases, and 6 bases had no gene match. Germline V gene data show CDR1 as SEHNR and CDR2 as FQNEAQ (reference sequence). CDR3 length equals 13 residues. CDR3 sequence: CASSRDTGDEQYF. CDR3 DNA sequence: TGTGCCAGCAGCCGAGACACAGGGGACGAGCAGTACTTC. Using reference TRBV7-9 and TRBJ2-7 for the parts outside the CDR3, the full variable domain is DTGVSQNPRHKITKRGQNVTFRCDPISEHNRLYWYRQTLGQGPEFLTYFQNEAQLEKSRLLSDRFSAERPKGSFSTLEIQRTEQGDSAMYLCASSRDTGDEQYFGPGTRLTVT.

The chain links TRBV7-9 to TRBJ2-5; D perhaps matches TRBD2 (5 bases). The CDR3 covers 14 residues. Germline-derived CDR1 and CDR2 are SEHNR and FQNEAQ (reference sequence). Between the trimmed V and J ends, which lost 2 bases and 1 base, there was a span of 8 bases. CDR3 sequence reads: CASSLTAGQETQYF. The CDR3 DNA reads TGTGCCAGCAGCTTAACGGCGGGCCAAGAGACCCAGTACTTC. Full variable domain (outside the CDR3, taken from reference TRBV7-9 and TRBJ2-5): DTGVSQNPRHKITKRGQNVTFRCDPISEHNRLYWYRQTLGQGPEFLTYFQNEAQLEKSRLLSDRFSAERPKGSFSTLEIQRTEQGDSAMYLCASSLTAGQETQYFGPGTRLLVL.

The rearrangement links TRBV10-3 to TRBJ1-4, with D maybe TRBD1 (5 bases). Germline V gene lookup returns CDR1 ENHRY and CDR2 SYGVKD. This CDR3 has 15 amino acids. V was shortened by 5 bases and J by 4 bases, with 14 bases between the two germline ends. CDR3 protein: CAISSTAGGNEKLFF. The CDR3 nucleotides are TGTGCCATCAGTTCTACCGCGGGGGGTAATGAAAAACTGTTTTTT.